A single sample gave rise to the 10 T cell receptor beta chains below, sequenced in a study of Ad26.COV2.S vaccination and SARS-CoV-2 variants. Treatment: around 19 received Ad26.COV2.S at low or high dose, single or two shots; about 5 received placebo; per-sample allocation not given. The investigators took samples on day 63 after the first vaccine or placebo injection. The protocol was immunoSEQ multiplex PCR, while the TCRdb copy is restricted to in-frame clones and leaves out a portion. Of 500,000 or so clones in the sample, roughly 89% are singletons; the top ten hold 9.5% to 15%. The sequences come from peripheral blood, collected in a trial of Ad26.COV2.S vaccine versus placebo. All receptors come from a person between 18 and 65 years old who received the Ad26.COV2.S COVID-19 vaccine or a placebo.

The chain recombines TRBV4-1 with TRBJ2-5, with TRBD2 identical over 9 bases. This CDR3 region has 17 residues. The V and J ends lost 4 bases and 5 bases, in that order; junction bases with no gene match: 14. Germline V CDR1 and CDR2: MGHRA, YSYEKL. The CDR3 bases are TGCGCCAGCAGCCCAGAGACTAGCGGTAGCGGGTGGGAGACCCAGTACTTC. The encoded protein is CASSPETSGSGWETQYF.

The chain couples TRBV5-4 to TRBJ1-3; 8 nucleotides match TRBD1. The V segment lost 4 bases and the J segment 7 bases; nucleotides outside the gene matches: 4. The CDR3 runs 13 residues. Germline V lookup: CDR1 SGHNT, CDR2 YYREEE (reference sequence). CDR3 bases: TGTGCCAGCAGCGGGGGACAGGCCAACACCATATATTTT. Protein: CASSGGQANTIYF.

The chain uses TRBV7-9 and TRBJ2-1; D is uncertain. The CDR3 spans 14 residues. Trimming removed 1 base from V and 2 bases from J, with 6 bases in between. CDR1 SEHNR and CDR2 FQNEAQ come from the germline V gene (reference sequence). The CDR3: CASSLVGTYNEQFF. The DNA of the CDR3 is TGTGCCAGCAGCTTAGTAGGGACCTACAATGAGCAGTTCTTC.

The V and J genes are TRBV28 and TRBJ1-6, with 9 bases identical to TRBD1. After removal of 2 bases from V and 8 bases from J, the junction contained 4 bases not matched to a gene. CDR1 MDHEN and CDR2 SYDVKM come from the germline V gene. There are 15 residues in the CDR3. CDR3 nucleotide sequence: TGTGCCAGCAGTTTAGGCGGGACAGGGTATTCACCCCTCCACTTT. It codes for CASSLGGTGYSPLHF.

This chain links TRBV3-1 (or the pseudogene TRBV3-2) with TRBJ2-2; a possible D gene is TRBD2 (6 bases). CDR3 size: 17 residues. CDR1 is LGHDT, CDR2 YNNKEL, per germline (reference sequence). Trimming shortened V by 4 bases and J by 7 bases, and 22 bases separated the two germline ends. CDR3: CASSPRMGLSMGGELFF. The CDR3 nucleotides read TGTGCCAGCAGCCCACGGATGGGACTCTCAATGGGCGGGGAGCTGTTTTTT.

The CDR3 DNA follows: TGTGCCACCGGGGCTAGCGGGATTGATGAGCAGTTCTTC. Translated: CATGASGIDEQFF. V usage is TRBV24-1 and J usage is TRBJ2-1, with 9 bases aligning to TRBD2. J lost 8 bases, V lost 9 bases, and 7 bases had no gene match. CDR3 length: 13 residues. CDR1 KGHDR and CDR2 SFDVKD come from the germline V gene.

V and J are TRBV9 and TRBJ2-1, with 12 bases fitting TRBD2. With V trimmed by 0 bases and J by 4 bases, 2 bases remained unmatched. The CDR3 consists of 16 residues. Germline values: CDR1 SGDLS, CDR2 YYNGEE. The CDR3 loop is CASSVATSGGYNEQFF. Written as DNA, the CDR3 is TGTGCCAGCAGCGTAGCGACTAGCGGGGGATACAATGAGCAGTTCTTC.

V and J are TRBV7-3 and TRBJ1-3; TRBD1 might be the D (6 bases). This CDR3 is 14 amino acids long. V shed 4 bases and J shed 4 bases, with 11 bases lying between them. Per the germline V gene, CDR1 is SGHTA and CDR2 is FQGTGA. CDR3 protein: CASSSDRWGNTIYF. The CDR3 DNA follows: TGTGCCAGCAGCTCGGACAGATGGGGAAACACCATATATTTT.

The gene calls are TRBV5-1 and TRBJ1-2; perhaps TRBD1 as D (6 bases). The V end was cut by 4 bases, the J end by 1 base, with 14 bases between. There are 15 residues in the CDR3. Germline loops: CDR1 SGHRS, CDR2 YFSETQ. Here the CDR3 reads CASSVLTGNNYGYTF. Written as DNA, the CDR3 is TGCGCCAGCAGCGTCCTGACAGGAAATAACTATGGCTACACCTTC. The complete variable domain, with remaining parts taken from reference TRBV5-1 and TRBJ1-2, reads KAGVTQTPRYLIKTRGQQVTLSCSPISGHRSVSWYQQTPGQGLQFLFEYFSETQRNKGNFPGRFSGRQFSNSRSEMNVSTLELGDSALYLCASSVLTGNNYGYTFGSGTRLTVV.

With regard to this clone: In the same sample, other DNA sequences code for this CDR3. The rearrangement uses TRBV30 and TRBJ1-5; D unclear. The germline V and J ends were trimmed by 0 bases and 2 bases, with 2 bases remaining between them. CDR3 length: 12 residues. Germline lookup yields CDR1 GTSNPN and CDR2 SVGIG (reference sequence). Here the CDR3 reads CAWSVGNQPQHF. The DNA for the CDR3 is TGTGCCTGGAGTGTCGGCAATCAGCCCCAGCATTTT. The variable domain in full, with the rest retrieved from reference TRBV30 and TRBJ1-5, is SQTIHQWPATLVQPVGSPLSLECTVEGTSNPNLYWYRQAAGRGLQLLFYSVGIGQISSEVPQNLSASRPQDRQFILSSKKLLLSDSGFYLCAWSVGNQPQHFGDGTRLSIL.